Presented here are 23 T cell receptor beta chains from one specimen sequenced in a study of T cell responses to AZD1222 COVID-19 vaccine. Repertoires were generated with immunoSEQ multiplex PCR, while TCRdb's copy carries only in-frame clones and drops some. The sample holds tens of thousands of clones, roughly 90% seen once. Source: peripheral blood, taken on day 0 of MenACWY control vaccination. All receptors derive from an adult in good health.

The genes are TRBV5-8 and TRBJ1-3, with a tentative D call TRBD1 (5 bases). V was clipped by 0 bases and J by 4 bases, with 17 bases between them. The CDR3 is 17 residues long. Germline values: CDR1 SGHTS, CDR2 YDEGEE. The CDR3 nucleotides are TGTGCCAGCAGCTTGGTCCATGGCCCCAGGGCCGGAAACACCATATATTTT. Residues: CASSLVHGPRAGNTIYF.

The chain links TRBV20-1 to TRBJ1-1; unclear D gene. Germline-derived CDR1 and CDR2 are DFQATT and SNEGSKA (reference sequence). V was shortened by 7 bases and J by 6 bases, with 12 bases between the two germline ends. The CDR3 is 11 residues long. DNA for the CDR3: TGCAGTGGGAATCGGGTGGCTGAAGCTTTCTTT. It codes for CSGNRVAEAFF.

V usage is TRBV7-2 and J usage is TRBJ2-7; TRBD1 agrees at 8 bases. This CDR3 spans 15 amino acids. V shed 0 bases and J 3 bases; nucleotides not matched to a gene: 4. CDR1 and CDR2 (germline): SGHTA, FQGNSA. The CDR3 sequence is CASSLAGTGIYEQYF. CDR3 DNA: TGTGCCAGCAGCTTAGCGGGGACAGGCATCTACGAGCAGTACTTC.

This clone was found a few times. The gene calls are TRBV5-4 and TRBJ2-7, with 7 bases identical to TRBD2. In germline, CDR1 is SGHNT, CDR2 YYREEE (reference sequence). The V segment lost 3 bases and the J segment 3 bases; nucleotides outside the gene matches: 6. The CDR3 is made up of 14 amino acids. CDR3 loop: CASSSGRGDYEQYF. CDR3 coding DNA: TGTGCCAGCAGCTCAGGACGGGGGGACTACGAGCAGTACTTC.

The V call is TRBV15, the J call TRBJ1-1; D gene ambiguous. Trimming stripped 5 bases from V and 5 bases from J, with 15 bases between. CDR3 length: 14 residues. Germline values: CDR1 LNHNV, CDR2 YYDKDF (reference sequence). CDR3 coding DNA: TGTGCCACCAGCCAGCTGACCATGGGAACTGAAGCTTTCTTT. Amino acid sequence: CATSQLTMGTEAFF.

This clone was counted a single time. The chain uses TRBV5-1 and TRBJ2-7, with D tentatively TRBD1 or TRBD2 (5 bases each). V was trimmed by 2 bases and J by 2 bases, leaving 11 bases between them. The CDR3 has 14 amino acids. Germline V gene sequence: CDR1 SGHRS, CDR2 YFSETQ. For the CDR3, the DNA is TGCGCCAGCAGCTTCGGGGACGGAACCTACGAGCAGTACTTC. Its protein product is CASSFGDGTYEQYF.

This chain links TRBV5-4 with TRBJ2-1, with TRBD2 as a possible D gene (6 bases). The CDR3 contains 14 residues. The germline V gene encodes CDR1 SGHNT and CDR2 YYREEE (reference sequence). The V end was cut by 5 bases, the J end by 8 bases, with 17 bases between. DNA for the CDR3: TGTGCCAGCAGAAGGAGGGCTAGCGCCGATGAGCAGTTCTTC. Its protein product is CASRRRASADEQFF.

This clone was seen once. V and J are TRBV19 and TRBJ1-5; D not certain. The length of the CDR3 is 15 residues. Germline V gene data show CDR1 as LNHDA and CDR2 as SQIVND (reference sequence). V was cut by 3 bases and J by 3 bases, with 12 bases left in between. Here the CDR3 reads CASSMTPPDNQPQHF. For the CDR3, the DNA is TGTGCCAGTAGTATGACACCGCCTGACAATCAGCCCCAGCATTTT.

The V gene is TRBV6-6, the J gene TRBJ2-5; 15 bases match TRBD2. From germline, CDR1 is MNHNY and CDR2 SVGAGI (reference sequence). J lost 5 bases, V lost 6 bases, and 7 bases had no gene match. The length of the CDR3 is 16 residues. The CDR3 nucleotides are TGTGCCAGCAGAAGGACTAGCGGGGGGGCCGGGGAGACCCAGTACTTC. Protein: CASRRTSGGAGETQYF.

The chain recombines TRBV7-2 with TRBJ2-7, with D tentatively TRBD1 or TRBD2 (6 bases each). The CDR3 contains 13 residues. CDR1 and CDR2 (germline): SGHTA, FQGNSA. Trimming pared 2 bases from V and 2 bases from J, leaving 7 bases between. The CDR3 loop reads CASSLRGPYEQYF. The DNA of the CDR3 is TGTGCCAGCAGCTTACGGGGGCCCTACGAGCAGTACTTC. The full variable domain, rest sourced from reference TRBV7-2 and TRBJ2-7, is GAGVSQSPSNKVTEKGKDVELRCDPISGHTALYWYRQSLGQGLEFLIYFQGNSAPDKSGLPSDRFSAERTGGSVSTLTIQRTQQEDSAVYLCASSLRGPYEQYFGPGTRLTVT.

This sequence joins TRBV5-1 and TRBJ1-1, with 9 nucleotides matching TRBD1. V was clipped by 0 bases and J by 1 base; unmatched bases: 4. The CDR3 extends over 16 amino acids. CDR1 SGHRS and CDR2 YFSETQ come from the germline V gene. The CDR3 protein is CASSLAAGQGNTEAFF. In nucleotides, the CDR3 is TGCGCCAGCAGCTTGGCCGCGGGACAGGGGAACACTGAAGCTTTCTTT.

V is TRBV12-3 or TRBV12-4 and J is TRBJ2-5; no firm D call. The ends were cut back, 1 base at V and 2 bases at J, with 5 bases in the middle. There are 13 residues in the CDR3. CDR3 DNA: TGTGCCAGCAGTTTAGACCCGCAAGAGACCCAGTACTTC. It specifies CASSLDPQETQYF.

This clone was counted only a few times. CDR3 sequence (DNA): TGTGCCAGCAGCTTAACAGGGATTGGCACTGAAGCTTTCTTT. This translates into CASSLTGIGTEAFF. This chain connects TRBV9 to TRBJ1-1; a possible D gene is TRBD1 (6 bases). Germline assignment: CDR1 SGDLS and CDR2 YYNGEE. This CDR3 contains 14 residues. V lost 4 bases and J lost 4, with 14 bases in between.

The chain joins TRBV28 to TRBJ1-2; D uncertain. Trimming removed 2 bases from V and 6 bases from J, with 13 bases in between. Germline CDR1 MDHEN, CDR2 SYDVKM. CDR3 length: 14 amino acids. For the CDR3, the DNA is TGTGCCAGCAGTTTACGTGCTGGGAAGAATGGCTACACCTTC. As protein: CASSLRAGKNGYTF.

This clone was seen once. This chain joins TRBV30 and TRBJ2-7, with TRBD2 identical over 7 bases. Unmatched junction bases numbered 10, after V lost 3 bases and J lost 5 bases. The CDR3 sequence is 14 residues long. Germline V gene lookup returns CDR1 GTSNPN and CDR2 SVGIG (reference sequence). The CDR3 DNA follows: TGTGCCTGGAGAGTGGACGGGGGGTGGGACGAGCAGTACTTC. Protein sequence: CAWRVDGGWDEQYF.

The V gene is TRBV27, the J gene TRBJ2-7; D gene unclear. Germline CDR1 is MNHEY and CDR2 is SMNVEV (reference sequence). This CDR3 is built from 15 residues. V lost 0 bases, J lost 3 bases, and 12 bases lay in between. The CDR3 region has the DNA TGTGCCAGCAGTTTATCGTCAGCCTACGGCTACGAGCAGTACTTC. As protein: CASSLSSAYGYEQYF.

The chain joins TRBV10-3 to TRBJ1-1, with a weak D call TRBD1 (5 bases). V was pared by 3 bases and J by 1 base, with 12 bases between. Germline-derived CDR1 and CDR2 are ENHRY and SYGVKD. The CDR3 contains 15 residues. CDR3 sequence: CAISDSGLRNTEAFF. The CDR3 bases are TGTGCCATCAGTGATTCGGGACTGAGGAACACTGAAGCTTTCTTT.

J is TRBJ2-7 and V is TRBV6-1; D is tentatively TRBD1 or TRBD2 (5 bases each). Trimming took off 3 bases at V and 2 bases at J, with 8 bases between the two ends. The V gene's germline CDR1 is MNHNS and CDR2 SASEGT. The CDR3 is made up of 13 amino acids. The CDR3 DNA reads as TGTGCCAGCAGTGAGGGACGGCCCTACGAGCAGTACTTC. Residues: CASSEGRPYEQYF.

V and J are TRBV9 and TRBJ2-3, with a weak D call TRBD1 (6 bases). The CDR3 has 14 amino acids. Germline assignment: CDR1 SGDLS and CDR2 YYNGEE. Trimming removed 0 bases from V and 1 base from J, with 6 bases in between. The CDR3 reads CASSVEGGTDTQYF. CDR3 nucleotide sequence: TGTGCCAGCAGCGTAGAGGGGGGCACAGATACGCAGTATTTT.

The chain uses TRBV14 and TRBJ1-3; D is unresolved. The CDR3 totals 14 residues. The germline CDR1 and CDR2 sequences are SGHDN and FVKESK. The V end was cut by 3 bases, the J end by 2 bases, with 8 bases between. The CDR3 region has the DNA TGTGCCAGCAGCCAGTCGGGGACTGGAAACACCATATATTTT. Protein: CASSQSGTGNTIYF.

This clone was observed a single time. The chain has TRBV4-1 and TRBJ2-7; 11 nucleotides match TRBD2. The V gene's germline CDR1 is MGHRA and CDR2 YSYEKL. Trimming took 1 base from V and 6 from J; bases not matched to a gene: 14. The CDR3 runs to 18 residues. The CDR3 protein is CASSQGLAGGLGKGEQYF. The DNA of the CDR3 is TGCGCCAGCAGCCAAGGCCTAGCGGGGGGCCTGGGCAAGGGCGAGCAGTACTTC.

J is TRBJ1-1 and V is TRBV7-9; 11 bases map to TRBD1. This CDR3 has 13 amino acids. Losses at the gene ends were 5 bases for V and 9 bases for J; bases not matched to a gene: 5. Germline CDR1 and CDR2: SEHNR and FQNEAQ (reference sequence). CDR3 DNA: TGTGCCAGCAGCCACGGACAGGGGGCGCAAGCTTTCTTT. It codes for CASSHGQGAQAFF.

V is TRBV2 and J is TRBJ2-7, with 7 positions matching TRBD1. Germline V gene lookup returns CDR1 SNHLY and CDR2 FYNNEI. The CDR3 has 14 amino acids. Germline trimming cut 7 bases from V and 4 bases from J; bases unmatched to any gene: 10. CDR3 nucleotides: TGTGCCAGCACCACCGGGACAGAAGCGTACGAGCAGTACTTC. This encodes CASTTGTEAYEQYF.